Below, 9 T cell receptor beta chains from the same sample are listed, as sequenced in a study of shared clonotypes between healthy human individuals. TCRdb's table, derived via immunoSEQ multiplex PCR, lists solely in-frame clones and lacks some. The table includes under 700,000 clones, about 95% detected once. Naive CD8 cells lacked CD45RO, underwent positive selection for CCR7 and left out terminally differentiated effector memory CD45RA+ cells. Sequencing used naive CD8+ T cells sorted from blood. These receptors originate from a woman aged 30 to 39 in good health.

CDR3 residues: CASSHGQGIGEQYF. In nucleotides, the CDR3 is TGCGCCAGCAGCCACGGACAGGGAATTGGCGAGCAGTACTTC. The V and J genes are TRBV5-1 and TRBJ2-7, with 8 bases lining up with TRBD1. Per germline, CDR1 SGHRS and CDR2 YFSETQ. V trimming: 4 bases; J trimming: 6 bases; junction bases outside the gene matches: 9. This CDR3 region has 14 residues.

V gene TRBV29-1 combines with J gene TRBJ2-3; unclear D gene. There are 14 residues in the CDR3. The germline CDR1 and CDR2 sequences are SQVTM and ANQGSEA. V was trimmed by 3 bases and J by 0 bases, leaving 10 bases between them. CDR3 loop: CSVDANPSTDTQYF. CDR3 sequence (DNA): TGCAGCGTTGATGCCAACCCTAGCACAGATACGCAGTATTTT.

CDR3 sequence reads: CASSPGGALPGSTQYF. The DNA for the CDR3 is TGTGCCAGCAGCCCCGGGGGAGCCCTCCCGGGGAGTACGCAGTATTTT. The chain couples TRBV7-3 to TRBJ2-3; perhaps TRBD2 as D (6 bases). Germline lookup yields CDR1 SGHTA and CDR2 FQGTGA. The CDR3 loop spans 16 amino acids. The ends were cut back, 5 bases at V and 8 bases at J, with 23 bases in the middle. Variable domain in full (rest from reference TRBV7-3 and TRBJ2-3): GAGVSQTPSNKVTEKGKYVELRCDPISGHTALYWYRQSLGQGPEFLIYFQGTGAADDSGLPNDRFFAVRPEGSVSTLKIQRTERGDSAVYLCASSPGGALPGSTQYFGPGTRLTVL.

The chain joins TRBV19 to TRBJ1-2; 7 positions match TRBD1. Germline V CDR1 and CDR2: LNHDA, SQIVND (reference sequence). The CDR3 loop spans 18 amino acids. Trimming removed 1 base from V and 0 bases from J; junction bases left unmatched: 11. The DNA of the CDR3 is TGTGCCAGTAGTATAGCCGGGACAGAAGGACCAACTAACTATGGCTACACCTTC. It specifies CASSIAGTEGPTNYGYTF.

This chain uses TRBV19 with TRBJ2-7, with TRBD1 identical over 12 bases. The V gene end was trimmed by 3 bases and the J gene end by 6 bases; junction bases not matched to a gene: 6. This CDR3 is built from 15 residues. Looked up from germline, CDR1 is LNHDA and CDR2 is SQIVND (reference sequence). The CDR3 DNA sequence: TGTGCCAGTAGTATCGGGACAGGGGGCTTGGCCGAGCAGTACTTC. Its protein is CASSIGTGGLAEQYF.

The CDR3 region is CASSPYRGGTDTQYF. CDR3 in DNA: TGTGCCAGCAGTCCCTACAGGGGGGGGACAGATACGCAGTATTTT. The chain is built from TRBV28 and TRBJ2-3; a possible D gene is TRBD1 (8 bases). Germline values: CDR1 MDHEN, CDR2 SYDVKM. The CDR3 has 15 amino acids. Between the trimmed V and J ends, which lost 5 bases and 3 bases, there was a span of 15 bases.

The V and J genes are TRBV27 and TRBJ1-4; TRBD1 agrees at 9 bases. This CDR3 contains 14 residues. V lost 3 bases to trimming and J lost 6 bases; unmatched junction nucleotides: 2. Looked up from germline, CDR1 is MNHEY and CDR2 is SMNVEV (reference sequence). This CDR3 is CASSFTGGHEKLFF. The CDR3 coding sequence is TGTGCCAGCAGTTTCACAGGGGGCCATGAAAAACTGTTTTTT.

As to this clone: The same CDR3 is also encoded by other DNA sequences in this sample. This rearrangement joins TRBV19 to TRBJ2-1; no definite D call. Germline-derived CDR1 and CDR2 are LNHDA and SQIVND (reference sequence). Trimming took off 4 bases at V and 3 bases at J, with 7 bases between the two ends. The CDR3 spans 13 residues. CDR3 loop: CASSTSGYNEQFF. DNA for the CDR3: TGTGCCAGTAGTACCTCAGGCTACAATGAGCAGTTCTTC.

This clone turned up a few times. CDR3 protein: CASTSGVTDTQYF. In nucleotides, the CDR3 is TGTGCCAGCACTAGCGGGGTCACAGATACGCAGTATTTT. V usage is TRBV27 and J usage is TRBJ2-3; 9 positions agree with TRBD2. In germline, CDR1 is MNHEY, CDR2 SMNVEV (reference sequence). This CDR3 is built from 13 residues. The V gene end was trimmed by 7 bases and the J gene end by 2 bases; junction bases not matched to a gene: 1.